A selection of T cell receptor beta chains follows, all from one sample in a study of HIV-infected children after antiretroviral therapy interruption. TCRdb re-analysed the 3' RACE reads in MiXCR, keeping a single row per CDR3 protein. The sample lists fewer than 100,000 distinct CDR3 sequences, about 6.3% seen once, with 0.9% to 1.3% in the top ten. Sample: CD45RA+ CD4+ T cells from PBMCs, pooled from several time points, taken from a donor given antiretroviral therapy, either interrupted or continuous. These TCRs come from a pool of human donors with HIV. Both conserved end residues are part of each CDR3. D genes are given only for firm matches. Some rows mark clone size as missing; the rest say once, few, many or name a class of expanded clone.

TRBJ1-1 | - | TRBV6-5 | - | CASSPLRVNTEAFF | TGTGCCAGCAGTCCCCTCCGGGTGAACACTGAAGCTTTCTTT
TRBJ2-4 | - | TRBV12-3/TRBV12-4 | many | CASSFQGTKSLAKNIQYF | TGTGCCAGCAGTTTCCAGGGGACAAAGTCTCTAGCCAAAAACATTCAGTACTTC
TRBJ2-7 | - | TRBV15 | few | CATSRDLGAYEQYF | TGTGCCACCAGCAGAGATTTGGGGGCTTACGAGCAGTACTTC
TRBJ2-3 | - | TRBV12-3/TRBV12-4 | many | CASSPEFTDTQYF | TGTGCCAGCAGCCCCGAGTTCACAGATACGCAGTATTTT
TRBJ1-2 | - | TRBV27 | few | CASSLSKGRPGYTF | TGTGCCAGCAGTTTATCCAAGGGCCGCCCGGGCTACACCTTC
TRBJ2-7 | - | TRBV7-9 | many | CASSLGGIRYEQYF | TGTGCCAGCAGCTTAGGGGGGATTCGCTACGAGCAGTACTTC
TRBJ2-7 | TRBD1 | TRBV6-5 | many | CASSYSRVRGITYEQYF | TGTGCCAGCAGTTACTCGAGGGTCAGGGGGATAACCTACGAGCAGTACTTC
TRBJ2-7 | - | TRBV6-5 | many | CASSSASGGPYEQYF | TGTGCCAGCAGTTCCGCTAGTGGAGGGCCCTACGAGCAGTACTTC
TRBJ2-5 | - | TRBV4-2 | once | CASSQVLGQTQYF | TGTGCCAGCAGCCAAGTTTTGGGGCAGACCCAGTACTTC
TRBJ2-1 | TRBD2 | TRBV20-1 | many | CSVPGLAGWNEQFF | TGCAGCGTACCGGGACTAGCGGGATGGAATGAGCAGTTCTTC
TRBJ1-1 | - | TRBV6-5 | many | CASSYARNTEAFF | TGTGCCAGCAGTTACGCCAGGAACACTGAAGCTTTCTTT
TRBJ2-1 | - | TRBV11-2 | many | CASSLDGIKQFF | TGTGCCAGCAGCTTAGACGGGATTAAGCAGTTCTTC
TRBJ1-1 | - | TRBV18 | - | CASSPSTEIINTEAFF | TGTGCCAGCTCACCGTCGACAGAGATAATTAACACTGAAGCTTTCTTT
TRBJ2-7 | TRBD2 | TRBV2 | many | CASSPTSGGSYEQYF | TGTGCCAGCAGTCCGACTAGCGGGGGCTCCTACGAGCAGTACTTC
TRBJ1-5 | - | TRBV19 | many | CASSASRGIPNQPQHF | TGTGCCAGTAGTGCCTCCAGGGGTATACCCAATCAGCCCCAGCATTTT
TRBJ1-3 | - | TRBV12-5 | many | CASGLFGLLGNTIYF | TGTGCTAGTGGTTTGTTCGGACTACTCGGAAACACCATATATTTT
TRBJ1-1 | TRBD1 | TRBV15 | many | CATSRGLTGQVINTEAFF | TGTGCCACCAGCAGGGGACTGACGGGACAGGTGATTAACACTGAAGCTTTCTTT
TRBJ2-1 | TRBD2 | TRBV12-5 | few | CASGPPGLAGYNEQFF | TGTGCTAGTGGCCCCCCCGGACTAGCGGGGTACAATGAGCAGTTCTTC
TRBJ2-3 | - | TRBV20-1 | - | CSARSAAGTDTQYF | TGCAGTGCTAGGTCGGCGGCGGGCACAGATACGCAGTATTTT
TRBJ1-2 | - | TRBV10-3 | many | CAISLTPSEGYTF | TGTGCCATCAGCCTGACACCATCCGAAGGCTACACCTTC
TRBJ1-6 | - | TRBV19 | few | CASSSGFEPLHF | TGTGCCAGTAGTAGTGGATTTGAGCCCCTCCACTTT
TRBJ2-7 | - | TRBV28 | many | CASSLAGVEQYF | TGTGCCAGCAGTTTAGCAGGGGTCGAGCAGTACTTC
TRBJ1-6 | - | TRBV10-3 | many | CAIRGSSSYNSPLHF | TGTGCCATCAGGGGCTCGAGCTCCTATAATTCACCCCTCCACTTT
TRBJ1-4 | TRBD1 | TRBV29-1 | many | CSVEDLGQGEEKLFF | TGCAGCGTTGAAGATCTGGGACAGGGCGAGGAAAAACTGTTTTTT
TRBJ1-1 | TRBD1 | TRBV6-5 | many | CASSSDRDRNTEAFF | TGTGCCAGCAGTTCGGACAGGGACCGGAACACTGAAGCTTTCTTT
TRBJ1-1 | - | TRBV12-1 | few | CASSFSRTNTEAFF | TGTGCCAGCAGCTTCAGCAGGACGAACACTGAAGCTTTCTTT
TRBJ2-1 | - | TRBV5-1 | many | CASSLAAATYNEQFF | TGCGCCAGCAGCTTGGCGGCAGCAACCTACAATGAGCAGTTCTTC
TRBJ2-1 | TRBD2 | TRBV29-1 | many | CSVEEILLAGAGEQFF | TGCAGCGTTGAAGAAATTCTCCTAGCGGGAGCAGGTGAGCAGTTCTTC
TRBJ2-1 | - | TRBV6-6 | many | CASKRRNNEQFF | TGTGCCAGCAAAAGGAGAAACAATGAGCAGTTCTTC
TRBJ1-1 | - | TRBV18 | many | CASSPRTGENTEAFF | TGTGCCAGCTCACCTCGGACGGGGGAGAACACTGAAGCTTTCTTT
TRBJ2-1 | - | TRBV10-3 | - | CAITPSDAPTREQFF | TGTGCCATCACCCCCTCCGATGCGCCTACTCGAGAGCAGTTCTTC
TRBJ1-2 | - | TRBV7-2 | many | CASSFSTALRGYTF | TGTGCCAGCAGCTTTTCGACAGCCCTTCGAGGCTACACCTTC
TRBJ2-3 | - | TRBV7-6 | - | CASSLTPGVNTDTQYF | TGTGCCAGCAGCTTAACTCCAGGGGTTAACACAGATACGCAGTATTTT
TRBJ1-1 | - | TRBV18 | many | CASSRLQAGTEAFF | TGTGCCAGCTCACGACTCCAAGCGGGGACTGAAGCTTTCTTT
TRBJ2-7 | TRBD1 | TRBV20-1 | many | CSAIPGQVDEQYF | TGCAGTGCTATTCCGGGACAGGTGGACGAGCAGTACTTC
TRBJ2-2 | - | TRBV19 | few | CASSMERALSTGELFF | TGTGCCAGTAGTATGGAACGGGCGTTGTCAACCGGGGAGCTGTTTTTT
TRBJ2-1 | - | TRBV12-3/TRBV12-4 | many | CASRRRDEQFF | TGTGCCAGCAGGCGAAGGGATGAGCAGTTCTTC
TRBJ2-7 | - | TRBV4-2 | many | CASSQGTGYEQYF | TGTGCCAGCAGCCAAGGAACAGGTTACGAGCAGTACTTC
TRBJ1-3 | - | TRBV30 | - | CAWSESGNSGNTIYF | TGTGCCTGGAGTGAGTCAGGGAACTCTGGAAACACCATATATTTT
TRBJ1-1 | TRBD1 | TRBV5-1 | many | CASSLGTGIMNTEAFF | TGCGCCAGCAGCTTGGGGACAGGGATTATGAACACTGAAGCTTTCTTT
TRBJ2-7 | TRBD1 | TRBV20-1 | many | CSASSPGQGAREQYF | TGCAGTGCTAGTTCTCCGGGACAGGGGGCGCGAGAGCAGTACTTC
TRBJ2-1 | - | TRBV5-1 | - | CASSLDAGGEQFF | TGCGCCAGCAGCTTGGACGCGGGCGGGGAGCAGTTCTTC
TRBJ2-1 | - | TRBV12-3/TRBV12-4 | many | CASSFQDEQFF | TGTGCCAGCAGTTTCCAGGATGAGCAGTTCTTC
TRBJ2-5 | - | TRBV5-1 | - | CASSSYTYGETQYF | TGCGCCAGCAGCTCCTACACTTACGGAGAGACCCAGTACTTC
TRBJ2-7 | - | TRBV7-2 | many | CASSLVGQGSYEQYF | TGTGCCAGCAGCTTAGTGGGGCAGGGGAGCTACGAGCAGTACTTC
TRBJ1-6 | TRBD1 | TRBV19 | - | CASSIYGTGGSPLHF | TGTGCCAGTAGTATTTATGGGACAGGGGGTTCACCCCTCCACTTT
TRBJ2-2 | TRBD2 | TRBV12-3/TRBV12-4 | many | CATSSLLIPAGGYTGELFF | TGTGCCACTAGTTCCCTTCTCATCCCAGCGGGGGGGTACACCGGGGAGCTGTTTTTT
TRBJ2-7 | TRBD2 | TRBV4-2 | few | CASSQRGLAGGSSERQYF | TGTGCCAGCAGCCAAAGAGGGCTAGCGGGGGGAAGTTCAGAAAGGCAGTACTTC
TRBJ2-7 | - | TRBV24-1 | many | CATSDSRAYEQYF | TGTGCCACCAGTGATTCGAGGGCCTACGAGCAGTACTTC
TRBJ2-7 | TRBD1 | TRBV5-1 | many | CASSRGTGIGEQYF | TGCGCCAGCAGCCGCGGGACAGGGATCGGCGAGCAGTACTTC
TRBJ2-3 | - | TRBV6-6 | many | CASKGLPEGTDTQYF | TGTGCCAGCAAGGGACTCCCGGAGGGCACAGATACGCAGTATTTT